This T cell receptor beta chain was documented in a study of T-cell reconstitution after alpha-beta-depleted transplantation in children (dated by TCRdb to 2015 to 2016). The study in broad terms: T-cell immune reconstitution after TCRalphabeta/CD19-depleted allogeneic hematopoietic cell transplantation in children was quantitatively tracked in the study by means of TCR repertoire profiling.

Trimming removed 6 bases from V and 2 bases from J; the gene matches leave 5 bases unexplained. The CDR3 numbers 14 residues from cysteine through phenylalanine. Kept here is only the CDR3 DNA, which spans 42 bases and is read in frame from base 1. The full study reports these points: The apparently early alphabetaT-cell count recovery about two months after transplant was reportedly dependent on only several hundred rapidly expanded clones derived from non-depleted graft cells. The high TCRbeta diversity at day 60 in some patients was ascribed to recipient T cells and intrathymic progenitors that had survived conditioning. Over the following months the frequencies of hyperexpanded clones went down, and after one year T-cell counts and TCRbeta diversity were mostly credited to newly produced T cells.

In light of the paper, this sample's treatment or condition label describes: allogeneic hematopoietic cell transplantation with graft depleted of TCRalphabeta T cells and CD19 B cells. The transplant recipients were children given TCRalphabeta/CD19-depleted allogeneic hematopoietic cell grafts. Worth noting for this clonotype: What antigen it recognizes has not been identified. No much larger clonotype is one base removed from it; base qualities were not supplied.

Libraries were made using PCR. Instrument used: Illumina HiSeq 2500. TCR library preparation used molecular barcoding, with unique molecular identifiers applied to normalize quantification of the TCRbeta repertoire. The public reads were run again by TCRdb, first through fastp at Q25 and then through MiXCR, and only productive beta chains were kept. Records with the same CDR3 protein are collapsed into one entry carrying the most frequent genes and DNA. This sample comprises hundreds of thousands of distinct CDR3 sequences, about an eighth of them detected only once. 0.79% of the sample is in the top ten clones.

This clonotype was obtained from a girl aged 2 to 9 with congenital amegakaryocytic thrombocytopenia, due to receive a stem cell transplant. This chain joins TRBV12-3 or TRBV12-4 to TRBJ1-2; TRBD1 matches 8 bases in the middle. The specimen was PBMCs, collected before TCRalphabeta/CD19-depleted stem cell transplant. The nucleotide sequence reads as follows: TGTGCCAGCAGCAGACAGGGGAGGAACTATGGCTACACCTTC. Protein translation: CASSRQGRNYGYTF.